The T cell receptor (beta chain) described here comes from a study of blood T cell repertoires in COVID-19. Study-wide background: The United States, Italy and Spain provided the acute and convalescent COVID-19 samples.

This CDR3 region has 17 residues. Germline-derived CDR1 and CDR2 are SGHRS and YFSETQ. Trimming stripped 0 bases from V and 7 bases from J, with 19 bases between. Profiled with immunoSEQ multiplex PCR; TCRdb holds only in-frame clones, not every one. Of about 210,000 clones detected, 92% appear once; the ten largest clones hold around 1.2%. This clonotype was sampled from a man aged 30 to 39 with acute or convalescent COVID-19. The V and J genes are TRBV5-1 and TRBJ2-2; D possibly corresponds to TRBD2 (5 bases). Sample: peripheral blood. DNA of the CDR3: TGCGCCAGCAGCTTGGCCGTAAGGGAAGGGAGAGGCGGGGAGCTGTTTTTT. Amino acid sequence: CASSLAVREGRGGELFF.